There are a few counts of the clone carrying this TCR beta chain. Its target is unknown. Other DNA sequences within the sample encode an identical CDR3. Germline CDR1 SGHTA, CDR2 FQGNSA. This CDR3 spans 14 amino acids. Germline trimming cut 4 bases from V and 4 bases from J; bases unmatched to any gene: 3. TCRdb's table, derived via immunoSEQ multiplex PCR, lists solely in-frame clones and lacks some. The sample lists about 120,000 clones, less than 90% occurring once. This sample was included in a study of T cell responses to AZD1222 COVID-19 vaccine. Study results and limitations: Baseline serostatus was positive in only a handful of AZD1222 recipients. There were repertoire samples only from the period after the peak T cell response. Two doses of AZD1222 preceded a rise in Spike-specific TCR breadth and depth. White British donors predominated, females outnumbered males, and clonal diversity was possibly underestimated.

Material: peripheral blood, obtained on day 0 of AZD1222 vaccination. The receptor was derived from an adult in good health. V and J are TRBV7-2 and TRBJ2-3; the match to TRBD2 covers 9 bases. CDR3 in amino acids: CASSSGLAPDTQYF. DNA of the CDR3: TGTGCCAGCAGCTCGGGACTAGCACCAGATACGCAGTATTTT. Looking up the rest from reference TRBV7-2 and TRBJ2-3 gives the full variable domain: GAGVSQSPSNKVTEKGKDVELRCDPISGHTALYWYRQSLGQGLEFLIYFQGNSAPDKSGLPSDRFSAERTGGSVSTLTIQRTQQEDSAVYLCASSSGLAPDTQYFGPGTRLTVL.